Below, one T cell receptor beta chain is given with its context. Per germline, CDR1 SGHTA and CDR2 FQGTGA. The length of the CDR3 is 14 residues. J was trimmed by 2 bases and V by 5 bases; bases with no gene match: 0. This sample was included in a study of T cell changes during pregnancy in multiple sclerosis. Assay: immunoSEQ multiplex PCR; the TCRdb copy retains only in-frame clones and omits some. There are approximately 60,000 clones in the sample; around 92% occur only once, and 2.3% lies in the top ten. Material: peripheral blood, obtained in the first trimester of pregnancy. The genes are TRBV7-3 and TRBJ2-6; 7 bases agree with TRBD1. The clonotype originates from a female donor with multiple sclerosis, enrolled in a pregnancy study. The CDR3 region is CASSDRAGANVLTF. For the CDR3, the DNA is TGTGCCAGCAGCGACAGGGCTGGGGCCAACGTCCTGACTTTC. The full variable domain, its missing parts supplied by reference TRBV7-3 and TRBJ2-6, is GAGVSQTPSNKVTEKGKYVELRCDPISGHTALYWYRQSLGQGPEFLIYFQGTGAADDSGLPNDRFFAVRPEGSVSTLKIQRTERGDSAVYLCASSDRAGANVLTFGAGSRLTVL.